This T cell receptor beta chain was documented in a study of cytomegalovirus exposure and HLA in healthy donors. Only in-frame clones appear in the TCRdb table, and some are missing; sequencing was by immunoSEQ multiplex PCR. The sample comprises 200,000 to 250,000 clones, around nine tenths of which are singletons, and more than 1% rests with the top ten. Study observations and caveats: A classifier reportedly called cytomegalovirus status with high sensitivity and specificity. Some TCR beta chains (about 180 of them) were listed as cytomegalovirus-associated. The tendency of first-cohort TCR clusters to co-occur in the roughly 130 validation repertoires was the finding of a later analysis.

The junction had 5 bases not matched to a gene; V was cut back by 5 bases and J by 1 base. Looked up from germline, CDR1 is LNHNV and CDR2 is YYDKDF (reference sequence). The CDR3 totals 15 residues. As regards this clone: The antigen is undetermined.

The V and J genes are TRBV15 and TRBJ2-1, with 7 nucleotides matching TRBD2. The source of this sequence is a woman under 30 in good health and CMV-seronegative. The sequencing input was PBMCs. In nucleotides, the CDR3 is TGTGCCACCAGCTCATTAGCGGGTTCCTACAATGAGCAGTTCTTC. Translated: CATSSLAGSYNEQFF.